A selection of T cell receptor beta chains follows, all from one sample in a study of blood T cell repertoires in COVID-19. Assay used: immunoSEQ multiplex PCR; TCRdb lists only in-frame clones, some missing. The sample consists of 350,000 to 450,000 clones, more than 80% of them appearing once. The sample consisted of PBMCs or T cells enriched from blood (not recorded which). These receptors all stem from a man aged 25 to 45 who had recovered from COVID-19. Each CDR3 is given without its conserved first and last residue. Clone sizes are given selectively: once, few, many, or a class where the clone is expanded.

. TRBV2 12 ASKMSGGTGELF
. TRBV7-2 13 ASSFGTGRGTEAF
. TRBV19 11 ASRGRGDTEAF
once TRBV28 12 ASSTGGAGDTIY
. TRBV30 14 AWSVGGALYNSPLH
once TRBV5-1 12 ASSLRGPWTEAF
. TRBV19 11 ASSILPGQGKH
once TRBV3-1/TRBV3-2 15 ASSQVLGTSGSYEQY
once TRBV5-1 13 ASTTKGGDNSPLH
. TRBV24-1 14 ATSDPVQGGSYEQY